The sequence of this TCR beta chain was determined in a study of human T cells and chemical hapten exposure. As for the study in general: Per-sample TCR yield variation was attributed mainly to small pooled library volume differences.

The time point here: patch test 1, 2 weeks after DPC sensitization. This sample's treatment: therapeutic diphenylcyclopropenone sensitization with weekly scalp DPC. Unique molecular identifiers were affixed to discrete cDNA molecules within the library. Each CDR3 protein gets one entry after TCRdb re-called the RACE reads with MiXCR. The table lists roughly 180,000 distinct CDR3 sequences, 13% to 15% of them singletons. This CDR3 region has 16 residues. V gave up 0 bases and J gave up 6 bases, with 15 bases separating them. Germline-derived CDR1 and CDR2 are DFQATT and SNEGSKA (reference sequence). The sequence derives from a woman in her twenties or thirties with alopecia areata. Some clones in this sample may be carry-over from other donors' samples. The material was whole blood, obtained in connection with sensitization to the hapten diphenylcyclopropenone (DPC). J is TRBJ1-6 and V is TRBV20-1, with D possibly being TRBD1 (6 bases). The CDR3 loop reads CSARDRRAGANSPLHF. DNA for the CDR3: TGCAGTGCTAGAGATCGTAGGGCAGGGGCTAATTCACCCCTCCACTTT.